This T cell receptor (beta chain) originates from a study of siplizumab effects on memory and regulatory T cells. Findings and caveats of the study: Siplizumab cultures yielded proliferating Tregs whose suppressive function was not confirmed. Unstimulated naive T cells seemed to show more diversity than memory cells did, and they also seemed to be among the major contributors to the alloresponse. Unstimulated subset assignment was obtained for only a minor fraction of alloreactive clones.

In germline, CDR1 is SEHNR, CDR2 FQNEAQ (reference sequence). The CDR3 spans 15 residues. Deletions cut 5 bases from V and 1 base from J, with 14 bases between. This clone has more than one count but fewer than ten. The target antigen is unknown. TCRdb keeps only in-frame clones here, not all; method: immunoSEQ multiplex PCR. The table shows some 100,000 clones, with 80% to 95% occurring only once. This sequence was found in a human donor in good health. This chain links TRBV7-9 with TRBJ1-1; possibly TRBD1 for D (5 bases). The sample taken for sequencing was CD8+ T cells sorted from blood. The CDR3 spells CASSANYRQNTEAFF. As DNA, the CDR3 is TGTGCCAGCAGCGCCAACTACAGGCAGAACACTGAAGCTTTCTTT.